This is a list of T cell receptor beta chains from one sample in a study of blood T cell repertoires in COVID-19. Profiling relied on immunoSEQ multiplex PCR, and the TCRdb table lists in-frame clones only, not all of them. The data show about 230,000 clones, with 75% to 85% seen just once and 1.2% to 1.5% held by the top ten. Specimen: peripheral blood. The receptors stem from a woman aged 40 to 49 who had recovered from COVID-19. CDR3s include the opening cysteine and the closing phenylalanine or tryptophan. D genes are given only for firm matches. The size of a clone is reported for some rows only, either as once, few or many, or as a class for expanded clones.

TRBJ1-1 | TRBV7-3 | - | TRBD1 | TGTGCCAGCAGCTCAGGGACAGGGGTAATGAAGACTGAAGCTTTCTTT | CASSSGTGVMKTEAFF
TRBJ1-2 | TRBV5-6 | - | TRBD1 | TGTGCCAGCAGGGACAGGGAGGTGGGTGGCTACACCTTC | CASRDREVGGYTF
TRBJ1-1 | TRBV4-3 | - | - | TGCGCCAGCCGCAGGGCACAAGGGACTGAAGCTTTCTTT | CASRRAQGTEAFF
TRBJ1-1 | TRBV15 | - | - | TGCGCCACCAGCAGAGATGCCGGGGACACTGAAGCTTTCTTT | CATSRDAGDTEAFF
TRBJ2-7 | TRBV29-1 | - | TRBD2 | TGCAGCGTTGGGCGGGGGGACCACGAGCAGTACTTC | CSVGRGDHEQYF
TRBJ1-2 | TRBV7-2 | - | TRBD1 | TGTGCCAGCAGCTTAGGTGACAGGGCTAGTGATGGCTACACCTTC | CASSLGDRASDGYTF
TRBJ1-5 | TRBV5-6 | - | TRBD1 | TGTGCCAGCAGTACAGGGGTCTCTCAGCCCCAGCATTTT | CASSTGVSQPQHF
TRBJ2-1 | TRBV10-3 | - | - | TGTGCCGTACAGGGGACTTCCCTCAATGAGCAGTTCTTC | CAVQGTSLNEQFF
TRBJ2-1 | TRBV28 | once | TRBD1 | TGTGCCAGCAGTCCTAGGACAGGGCACTTCAATGAGCAGTTCTTC | CASSPRTGHFNEQFF
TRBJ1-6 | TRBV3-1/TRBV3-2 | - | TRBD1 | TGTGCCAGCAGTCGACAGGGGGCTAATTCACCCCTCCACTTT | CASSRQGANSPLHF
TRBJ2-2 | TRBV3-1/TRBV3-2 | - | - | TGTGCCAGCAGTCTCTCCGGGTCGAACACCGGGGAGCTGTTTTTT | CASSLSGSNTGELFF
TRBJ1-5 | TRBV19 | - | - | TGTGCCAGTAGATCCCCAGGGGGCAATCAGCCCCAGCATTTT | CASRSPGGNQPQHF
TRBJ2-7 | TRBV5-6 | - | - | TGTGCCAGCAGCTTGGGACAGGCTAGTGGCGAGCAGTACTTC | CASSLGQASGEQYF
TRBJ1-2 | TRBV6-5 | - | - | TGTGCCAGCAGCGATCTTCGGGGAGTGGACTATGGCTACACCTTC | CASSDLRGVDYGYTF
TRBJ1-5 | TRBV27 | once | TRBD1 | TGTGCCAGCAGTAGCGACAGGGGAGGCAATCAGCCCCAGCATTTT | CASSSDRGGNQPQHF
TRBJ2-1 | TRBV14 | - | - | TGTGCCAGCAGCCGGGCCGTAGCGTGGTATGAGCAGTTCTTC | CASSRAVAWYEQFF
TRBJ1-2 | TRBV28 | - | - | TGTGCCAGCAGTTTGAACGGTAACTATGGCTACACCTTC | CASSLNGNYGYTF